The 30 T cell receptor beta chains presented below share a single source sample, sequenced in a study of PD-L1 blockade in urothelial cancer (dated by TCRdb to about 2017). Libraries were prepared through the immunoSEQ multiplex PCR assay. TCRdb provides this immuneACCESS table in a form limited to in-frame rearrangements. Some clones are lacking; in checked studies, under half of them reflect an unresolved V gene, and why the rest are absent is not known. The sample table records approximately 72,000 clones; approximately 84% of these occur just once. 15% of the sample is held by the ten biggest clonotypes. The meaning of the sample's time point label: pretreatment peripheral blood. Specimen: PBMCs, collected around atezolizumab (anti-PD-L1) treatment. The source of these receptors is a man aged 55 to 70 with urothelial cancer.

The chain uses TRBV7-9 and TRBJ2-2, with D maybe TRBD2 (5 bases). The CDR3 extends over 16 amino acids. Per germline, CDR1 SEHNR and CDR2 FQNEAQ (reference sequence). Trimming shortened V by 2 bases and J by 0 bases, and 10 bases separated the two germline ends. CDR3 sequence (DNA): TGTGCCAGCAGCTTACGGGAACTTTCGAACACCGGGGAGCTGTTTTTT. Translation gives CASSLRELSNTGELFF.

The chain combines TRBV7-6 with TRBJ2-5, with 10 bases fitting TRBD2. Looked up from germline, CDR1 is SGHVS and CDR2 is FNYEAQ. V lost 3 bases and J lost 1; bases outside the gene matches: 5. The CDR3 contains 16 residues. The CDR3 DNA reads TGTGCCAGCAGCTTTTATAGCGGGGGGACCCAAGAGACCCAGTACTTC. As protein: CASSFYSGGTQETQYF.

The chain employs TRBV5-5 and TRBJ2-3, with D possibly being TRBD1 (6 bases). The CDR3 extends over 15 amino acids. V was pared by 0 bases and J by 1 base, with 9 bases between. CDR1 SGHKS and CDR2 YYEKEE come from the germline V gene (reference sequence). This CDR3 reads CASSLVTGGTDTQYF. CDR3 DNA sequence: TGTGCCAGCAGCTTGGTGACAGGAGGCACAGATACGCAGTATTTT.

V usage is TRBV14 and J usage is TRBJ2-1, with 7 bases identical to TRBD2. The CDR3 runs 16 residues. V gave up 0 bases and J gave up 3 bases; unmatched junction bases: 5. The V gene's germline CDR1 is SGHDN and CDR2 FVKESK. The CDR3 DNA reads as TGTGCCAGCAGCCAAGATCGGCGGGGGTACTACAATGAGCAGTTCTTC. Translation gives CASSQDRRGYYNEQFF. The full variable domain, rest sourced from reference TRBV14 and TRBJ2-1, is EAGVTQFPSHSVIEKGQTVTLRCDPISGHDNLYWYRRVMGKEIKFLLHFVKESKQDESGMPNNRFLAERTGGTYSTLKVQPAELEDSGVYFCASSQDRRGYYNEQFFGPGTRLTVL.

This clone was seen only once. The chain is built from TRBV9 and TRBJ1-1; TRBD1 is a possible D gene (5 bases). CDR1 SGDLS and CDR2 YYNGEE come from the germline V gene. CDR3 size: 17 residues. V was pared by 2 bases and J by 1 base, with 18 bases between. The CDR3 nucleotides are TGTGCCAGCAGCGTGAACCCTAAGACAGCCCAGAACACTGAAGCTTTCTTT. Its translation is CASSVNPKTAQNTEAFF. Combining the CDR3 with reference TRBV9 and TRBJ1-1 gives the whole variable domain DSGVTQTPKHLITATGQRVTLRCSPRSGDLSVYWYQQSLDQGLQFLIQYYNGEERAKGNILERFSAQQFPDLHSELNLSSLELGDSALYFCASSVNPKTAQNTEAFFGQGTRLTVV.

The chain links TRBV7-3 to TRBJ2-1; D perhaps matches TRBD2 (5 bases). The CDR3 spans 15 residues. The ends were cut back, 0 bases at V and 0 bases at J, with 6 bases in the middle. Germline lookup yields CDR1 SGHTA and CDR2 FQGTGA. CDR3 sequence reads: CASSLTGSSYNEQFF. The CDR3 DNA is TGTGCCAGCAGCTTAACGGGGAGCTCCTACAATGAGCAGTTCTTC.

CDR3 loop: CASSSDRVGYNEQFF. In DNA, the CDR3 is TGTGCCAGCAGCTCGGACAGGGTGGGATACAATGAGCAGTTCTTC. The chain recombines TRBV9 with TRBJ2-1; 8 nucleotides align to TRBD1. Germline loops: CDR1 SGDLS, CDR2 YYNGEE. The CDR3 consists of 15 residues. Unmatched junction bases numbered 7, after V lost 4 bases and J lost 4 bases.

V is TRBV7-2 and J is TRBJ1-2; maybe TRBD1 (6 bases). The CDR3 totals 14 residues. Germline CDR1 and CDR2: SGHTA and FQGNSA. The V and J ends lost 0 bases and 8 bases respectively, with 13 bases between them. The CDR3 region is CASSLAVGARGYTF. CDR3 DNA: TGTGCCAGCAGCTTAGCTGTGGGGGCTCGCGGCTACACCTTC.

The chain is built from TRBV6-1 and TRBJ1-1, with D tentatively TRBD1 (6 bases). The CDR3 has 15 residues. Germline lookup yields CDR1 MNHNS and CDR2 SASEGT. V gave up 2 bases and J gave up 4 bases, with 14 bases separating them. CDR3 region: CASSESGGVGTEAFF. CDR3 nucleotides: TGTGCCAGCAGTGAATCGGGGGGCGTCGGCACTGAAGCTTTCTTT.

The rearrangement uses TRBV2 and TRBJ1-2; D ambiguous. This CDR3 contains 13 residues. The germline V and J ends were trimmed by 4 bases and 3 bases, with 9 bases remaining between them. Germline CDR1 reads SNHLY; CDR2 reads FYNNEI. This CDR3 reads CASSGRGDYGYTF. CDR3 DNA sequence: TGTGCCAGCAGTGGGCGGGGTGACTATGGCTACACCTTC.

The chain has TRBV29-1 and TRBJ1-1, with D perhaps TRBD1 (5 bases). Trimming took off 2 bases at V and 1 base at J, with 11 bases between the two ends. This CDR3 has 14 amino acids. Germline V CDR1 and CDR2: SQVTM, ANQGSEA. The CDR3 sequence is CSVEYSRENTEAFF. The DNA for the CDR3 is TGCAGCGTTGAATACTCCAGGGAGAACACTGAAGCTTTCTTT. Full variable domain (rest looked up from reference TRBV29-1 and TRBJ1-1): SAVISQKPSRDICQRGTSLTIQCQVDSQVTMMFWYRQQPGQSLTLIATANQGSEATYESGFVIDKFPISRPNLTFSTLTVSNMSPEDSSIYLCSVEYSRENTEAFFGQGTRLTVV.

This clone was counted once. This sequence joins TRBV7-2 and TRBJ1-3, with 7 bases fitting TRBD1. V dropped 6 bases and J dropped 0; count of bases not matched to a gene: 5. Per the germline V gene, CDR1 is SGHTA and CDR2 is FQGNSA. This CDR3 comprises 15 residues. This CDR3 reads CASRQGQLSGNTIYF. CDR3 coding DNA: TGTGCCAGCAGACAGGGACAGCTCTCTGGAAACACCATATATTTT.

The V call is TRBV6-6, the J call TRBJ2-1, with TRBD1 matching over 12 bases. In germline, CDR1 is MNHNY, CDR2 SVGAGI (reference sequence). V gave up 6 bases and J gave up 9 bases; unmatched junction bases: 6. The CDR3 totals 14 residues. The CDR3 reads CASRGTGGFIEQFF. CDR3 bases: TGTGCCAGCAGGGGGACAGGGGGCTTCATTGAGCAGTTCTTC.

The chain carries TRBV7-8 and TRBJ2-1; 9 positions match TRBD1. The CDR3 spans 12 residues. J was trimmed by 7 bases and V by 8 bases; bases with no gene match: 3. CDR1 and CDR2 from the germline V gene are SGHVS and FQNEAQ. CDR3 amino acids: CASGQGRNEQFF. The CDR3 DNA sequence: TGTGCCAGCGGACAGGGGAGGAATGAGCAGTTCTTC.

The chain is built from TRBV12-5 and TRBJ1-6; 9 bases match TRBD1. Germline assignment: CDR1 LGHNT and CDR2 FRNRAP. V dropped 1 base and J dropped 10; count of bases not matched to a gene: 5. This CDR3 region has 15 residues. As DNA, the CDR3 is TGTGCTAGTGGTTTGGACGGGACAGGGCTATCACCCCTCCACTTT. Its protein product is CASGLDGTGLSPLHF. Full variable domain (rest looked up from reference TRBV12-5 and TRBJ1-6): DARVTQTPRHKVTEMGQEVTMRCQPILGHNTVFWYRQTMMQGLELLAYFRNRAPLDDSGMPKDRFSAEMPDATLATLKIQPSEPRDSAVYFCASGLDGTGLSPLHFGNGTRLTVT.

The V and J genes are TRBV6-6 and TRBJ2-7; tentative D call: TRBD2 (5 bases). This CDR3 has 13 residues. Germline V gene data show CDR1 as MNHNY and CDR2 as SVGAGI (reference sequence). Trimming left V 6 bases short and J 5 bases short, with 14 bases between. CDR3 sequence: CASRIEGSDEQYF. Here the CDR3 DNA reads TGTGCCAGCAGGATAGAGGGAAGCGACGAGCAGTACTTC.

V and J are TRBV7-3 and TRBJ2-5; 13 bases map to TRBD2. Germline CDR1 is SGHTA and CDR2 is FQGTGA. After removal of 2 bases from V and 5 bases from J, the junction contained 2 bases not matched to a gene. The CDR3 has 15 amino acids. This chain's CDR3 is CASSLLGLAGETQYF. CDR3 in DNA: TGTGCCAGCAGCTTACTGGGACTAGCGGGGGAGACCCAGTACTTC.

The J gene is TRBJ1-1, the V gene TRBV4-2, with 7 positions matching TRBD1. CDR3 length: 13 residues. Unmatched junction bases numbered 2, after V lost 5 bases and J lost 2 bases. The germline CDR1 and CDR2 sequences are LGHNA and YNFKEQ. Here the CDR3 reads CASSTGDNTEAFF. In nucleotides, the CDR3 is TGTGCCAGCAGCACAGGGGATAACACTGAAGCTTTCTTT.

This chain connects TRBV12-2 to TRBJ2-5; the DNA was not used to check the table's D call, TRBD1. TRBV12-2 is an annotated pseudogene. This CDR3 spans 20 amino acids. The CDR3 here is CASRPQNPKSGQALEETQYF. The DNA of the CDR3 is TGTGCAAGTCGTCCCCAGAACCCTAAATCGGGACAAGCACTGGAAGAGACCCAGTACTTC.

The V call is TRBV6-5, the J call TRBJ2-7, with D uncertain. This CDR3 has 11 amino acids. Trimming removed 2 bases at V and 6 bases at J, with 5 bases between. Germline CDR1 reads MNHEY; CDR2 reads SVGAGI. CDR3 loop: CASSYGVEQYF. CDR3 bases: TGTGCCAGCAGTTACGGAGTCGAGCAGTACTTC.

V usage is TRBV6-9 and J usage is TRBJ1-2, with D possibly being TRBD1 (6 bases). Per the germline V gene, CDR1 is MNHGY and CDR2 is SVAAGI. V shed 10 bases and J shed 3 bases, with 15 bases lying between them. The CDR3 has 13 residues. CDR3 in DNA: TGTGCCAAGTGGACAGACCAAGACTATGGCTACACCTTC. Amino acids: CAKWTDQDYGYTF.

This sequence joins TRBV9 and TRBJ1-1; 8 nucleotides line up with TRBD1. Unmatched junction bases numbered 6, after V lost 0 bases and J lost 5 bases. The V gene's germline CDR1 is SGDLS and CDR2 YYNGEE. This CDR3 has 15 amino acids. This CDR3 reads CASSVAGQGRTEAFF. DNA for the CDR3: TGTGCCAGCAGCGTAGCTGGACAGGGAAGGACTGAAGCTTTCTTT.

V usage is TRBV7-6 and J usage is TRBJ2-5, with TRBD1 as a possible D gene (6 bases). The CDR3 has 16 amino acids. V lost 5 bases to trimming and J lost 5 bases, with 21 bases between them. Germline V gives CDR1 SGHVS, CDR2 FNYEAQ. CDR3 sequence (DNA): TGTGCCAGCAGCCAAAATAGTGTGAGAAGGGGGGAGACCCAGTACTTC. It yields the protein CASSQNSVRRGETQYF.

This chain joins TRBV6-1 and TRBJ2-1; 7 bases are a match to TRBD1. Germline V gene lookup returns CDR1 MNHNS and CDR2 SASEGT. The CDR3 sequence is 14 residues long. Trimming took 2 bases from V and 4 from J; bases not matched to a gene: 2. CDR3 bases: TGTGCCAGCAGTGAAAGGGGACAGTACAATGAGCAGTTCTTC. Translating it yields CASSERGQYNEQFF.

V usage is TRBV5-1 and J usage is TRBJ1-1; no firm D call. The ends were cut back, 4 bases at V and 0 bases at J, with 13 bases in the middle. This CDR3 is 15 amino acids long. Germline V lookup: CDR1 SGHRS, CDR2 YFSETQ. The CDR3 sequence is CASSLVAGVNTEAFF. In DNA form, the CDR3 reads TGCGCCAGCAGCCTGGTGGCAGGTGTGAACACTGAAGCTTTCTTT.

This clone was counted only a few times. This CDR3 reads CASHPRAGAEGYTF. DNA for the CDR3: TGTGCCAGCCACCCCCGCGCAGGGGCGGAGGGCTACACCTTC. V and J are TRBV6-6 and TRBJ1-2, with TRBD1 as a possible D gene (6 bases). V was cut by 8 bases and J by 8 bases, with 21 bases left in between. The CDR3 totals 14 residues. The germline V gene has CDR1 MNHNY and CDR2 SVGAGI (reference sequence).

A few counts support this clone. CDR3 loop: CASSPVGGLGSGNTIYF. The CDR3 DNA follows: TGCGCCAGCAGCCCTGTAGGAGGCCTGGGGTCTGGAAACACCATATATTTT. The rearrangement joins TRBV4-1 to TRBJ1-3, with unresolved D. Germline V gives CDR1 MGHRA, CDR2 YSYEKL. Trimming took 4 bases from V and 1 from J, leaving 17 bases between them. The CDR3 totals 17 residues.

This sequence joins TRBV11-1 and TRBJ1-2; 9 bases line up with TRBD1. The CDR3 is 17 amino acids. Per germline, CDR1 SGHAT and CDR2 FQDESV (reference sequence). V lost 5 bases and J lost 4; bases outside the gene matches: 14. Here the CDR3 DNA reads TGTGCCAGCAGCCCCCCGACGAACAGGGGGCGATCCTATGGCTACACCTTC. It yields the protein CASSPPTNRGRSYGYTF.

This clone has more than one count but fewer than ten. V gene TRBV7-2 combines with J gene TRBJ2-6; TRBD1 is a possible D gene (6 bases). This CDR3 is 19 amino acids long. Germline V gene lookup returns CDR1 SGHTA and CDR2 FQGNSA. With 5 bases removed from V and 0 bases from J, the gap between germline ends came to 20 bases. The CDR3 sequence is CASSRSQGTQVSGANVLTF. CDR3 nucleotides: TGTGCCAGCAGCCGTTCCCAGGGGACGCAAGTCTCTGGGGCCAACGTCCTGACTTTC.

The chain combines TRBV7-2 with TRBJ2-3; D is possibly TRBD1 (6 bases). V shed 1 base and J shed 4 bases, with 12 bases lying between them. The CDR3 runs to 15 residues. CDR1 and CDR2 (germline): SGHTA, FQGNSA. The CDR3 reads CASSLDVGAADTQYF. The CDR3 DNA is TGTGCCAGCAGCTTAGATGTGGGGGCGGCAGATACGCAGTATTTT.